The T cell receptor beta chain under discussion was sequenced for a study of immune evolution from preneoplasia to lung adenocarcinoma (dated by TCRdb to 2020 to 2022). Regarding the research as a whole: HLA loss of heterozygosity was seen in roughly 7%, 15% and 33% of AIS, MIA and ADC lesions, and in no AAH lesions. A total of 50 to 55 patients contributed TCR sequencing data. POLYSOLVER was used to infer Class I HLA alleles from exome data, while LOHHLA was used to detect allele-specific HLA loss. Sample size was determined by specimen availability and not by a prior power calculation. According to the study, fewer than 130 samples went through TCR sequencing. The immune data were integrated with whole exome sequencing and methylation data obtained from the same cohort of nodules. Resected precursor lesions (AAH, AIS, MIA) and invasive adenocarcinomas were compared against paired morphologically normal lung tissue. The study combined immune gene expression, TCR sequencing and multiplex immunofluorescence to profile immune contexture across lung adenocarcinoma precursors and invasive adenocarcinoma. The overall cohort comprised 40 to 60 patients with pulmonary nodules who underwent surgical resection. The research as a whole found: Clonality was highest in normal lung, while later-stage lesions appeared to show lower clonality but higher T cell density and diversity. KRAS-mutant nodules showed the highest T cell clonality compared with EGFR-mutant or double wild-type lesions. Because all patients were from Japan and China, applicability to Western populations was uncertain. Top T cell clone frequencies were highest in normal lung and appeared to decrease progressively from AAH through AIS, MIA and invasive adenocarcinoma. The findings rested on association rather than direct causation, and larger cohorts with long-term follow-up and longitudinal biopsies were considered necessary.

Resection was performed on patients in Japan or China between about 2013 and 2018. Two lung cancer pathologists independently confirmed the histologic diagnosis of each case on H&E slides. Premalignant or tumor cells were enriched for nucleic acid extraction by macro-dissection performed after pathologic assessment. FFPE tissue was used for DNA isolation with the AllPrep DNA/RNA FFPE Kit. The immunoSEQ hsTCRbeta Kit was used to sequence TCR beta CDR3 regions from DNA. The published analysis was carried out like this. TCR sequencing data were analysed with the ImmunoSEQ Analyzer. T cell clonality was defined as 1 minus Pielou's evenness computed on productive rearrangements. To measure T cell diversity, the inverse Simpson index was applied to productive templates. T cell density was defined as TCR beta template counts normalized to usable DNA, with usable DNA estimated by amplification and sequencing of housekeeping genes. Two-sided Kruskal-Wallis tests were used to compare TCR metrics between histologic stages. TCRdb took this table from immuneACCESS and kept in-frame rearrangements with V and J called. Such tables lack part of the clones; where checked against another copy, unresolved V genes explain under half of the gap, and the rest is unexplained. Clonal size and the V and J genes are those of that table, whereas D and trimming came from the DNA. The table for this sample lists roughly 15,000 clones; less than 90% of them were counted only once. The ten largest clones take up approximately 2.8% of the sample.

For this clone: Its antigen specificity is not known. Base quality data are lacking; no much larger clone is found one base away.

Taken from cysteine to phenylalanine, the CDR3 has 14 residues. Only the CDR3 part of the read is kept: 42 bases, read in frame from the first base. V has 6 bases trimmed and J has 9 bases trimmed; junction bases matching no gene number 7. Sequences MNHEY (CDR1) and SMNVEV (CDR2) are obtained from the germline V gene (reference sequence). The clonotype was recovered from a donor at least 70 years old with lung adenocarcinoma. This receptor chain uses TRBV27 and TRBJ2-7, with 14 central nucleotides matching TRBD2. What was sequenced was FFPE lung adenocarcinoma in situ tissue. The intended sense of this specimen's cell subset or site label: preinvasive adenocarcinoma in situ (AIS). The DNA is TGTGCCAGCAGGACGGGACTAGCGGGAGTGGGGCAGTACTTC. Translated, this gives CASRTGLAGVGQYF.